The clone carrying this T cell receptor (beta chain) has only a few counts. Its antigen is as yet unknown. Every isolated RNA sample was fully reverse transcribed, so sequencing captured expressed TCRB transcripts. Clones were read by immunoSEQ multiplex PCR, and TCRdb kept only the in-frame ones, dropping some. The sample lists around 100,000 clones, about 26% occurring once. This entry belongs to a study of beta chain features in type 1 diabetes. Study overall: In all, about 110 million sorted cells from all samples were analyzed. Study-wide points: Within each of all four CD4+ subsets, Type 1 diabetes patients had TCRB CDR3s that were moderately but significantly shorter. In the patient group, naive, central memory and Treg TCRB repertoires seemed more alike than in the healthy donor group.

There are 12 residues in the CDR3. The germline CDR1 and CDR2 sequences are MGHRA and YSYEKL. With 5 bases removed from V and 4 bases from J, the gap between germline ends came to 6 bases. Material for sequencing was central memory CD4+ T cells from blood. This TCR derives from a woman between 18 and 30 years old with type 1 diabetes. The rearrangement uses TRBV4-1 and TRBJ1-3, with D uncertain. For the CDR3, the DNA is TGCGCCAGCAGCGGGGAGGGAAACACCATATATTTT. Protein product: CASSGEGNTIYF.